Given below is one T cell receptor (beta chain) in context. CAS ≥3, NOSPECS ≥4, moderate-to-severe activity and duration under 3 months marked donors with ophthalmopathy. The record originates from a study of Graves' ophthalmopathy and Graves' hyperthyroidism. TCR beta CDR3 regions were amplified from RNA transcripts. Investigators did first-round RT-PCR with HTBI primers, then second-round multiplex PCR. TCRdb re-called the multiplex PCR reads through MiXCR, storing one row per CDR3 protein. This sample yields tens of thousands of distinct CDR3 sequences, of which 50% are seen a single time; about 25% belongs to the top ten. The germline gives CDR1 SQVTM, CDR2 ANQGSEA. This CDR3 has 14 amino acids. V was pared by 3 bases and J by 7 bases, with 16 bases between.

The specimen was peripheral blood. The chain couples TRBV29-1 to TRBJ2-1, with a weak D call TRBD2 (7 bases). The sequence was obtained from an adult man with Graves' ophthalmopathy. The CDR3 spells CSVDRGGPLNEQFF. The CDR3 DNA is TGCAGCGTTGACAGGGGAGGGCCGTTGAATGAGCAGTTCTTC.